This entry lists 2 T cell receptor beta chains sequenced from one sample in a study of T-cell reconstitution after alpha-beta-depleted transplantation in children. Construction of the TCRbeta library involved unique molecular identifiers. TCRdb reprocessed the PCR reads via MiXCR and lists one record per CDR3 protein. The table shows around 240,000 distinct CDR3 sequences, with approximately 8.9% occurring only once. Material: PBMCs, mostly from graft donor cells, obtained 180 days after TCRalphabeta/CD19-depleted stem cell transplant. These TCRs come from a male patient younger than 18 who had a stem cell transplant for acute lymphoblastic leukemia, so the T cells may come from the graft donor.

The chain recombines TRBV11-2 with TRBJ2-5, with 7 bases that match TRBD2. The CDR3 sequence is 14 residues long. Germline CDR1 and CDR2: SGHAT and FQNNGV. J was trimmed by 3 bases and V by 5 bases; bases with no gene match: 6. The CDR3 loop is CASSPKGLKETQYF. The DNA of the CDR3 is TGTGCCAGCAGCCCCAAGGGACTAAAAGAGACCCAGTACTTC.

This clonotype was recorded many times. The chain joins TRBV18 to TRBJ2-5, with 8 bases aligning to TRBD1. V shed 4 bases and J 3 bases; nucleotides not matched to a gene: 4. The CDR3 spans 14 residues. CDR1 is KGHSH, CDR2 LQKENI, per germline. CDR3 loop: CASSRDRGKETQYF. CDR3 sequence (DNA): TGTGCCAGCTCACGTGACAGGGGTAAAGAGACCCAGTACTTC.